This is a list of T cell receptor beta chains from one sample in a study of shared clonotypes between healthy human individuals. Sequenced by immunoSEQ multiplex PCR; TCRdb stores in-frame clones only, minus some. The data show some 1,900,000 clones, with approximately 94% seen just once and under 1.5% held by the top ten. Source material: naive CD8+ T cells sorted from blood. The receptors here all came from a man between 18 and 29 years old in good health. Each CDR3 is given with its conserved first and last residue. A D gene is named only where the DNA matches it firmly. Size tells how often a clone was seen (once, few, many) or the class of an expanded clone, and some rows leave it out.

cdr3_length,d_call,j_call,clone_size,v_call,cdr3_aa,cdr3_nt
13,TRBD1,TRBJ1-2,NA,TRBV4-1,CASSREGASGYTF,TGCGCCAGCAGCCGGGAGGGGGCGAGCGGCTACACCTTC
13,TRBD1,TRBJ2-7,NA,TRBV6-5,CASRTDRDYEQYF,TGTGCCAGCAGAACCGACAGGGACTACGAGCAGTACTTC
19,TRBD2,TRBJ2-2,NA,TRBV27,CASSLLGLAGIANTGELFF,TGTGCCAGCAGTTTATTGGGGCTAGCGGGGATCGCGAACACCGGGGAGCTGTTTTTT
14,NA,TRBJ2-7,NA,TRBV13,CASSLGRQTYEQYF,TGTGCCAGCAGCTTAGGACGTCAGACCTACGAGCAGTACTTC
14,NA,TRBJ2-5,NA,TRBV27,CASRLYTYQETQYF,TGTGCCAGCAGACTATACACGTACCAAGAGACCCAGTACTTC
15,NA,TRBJ2-1,NA,TRBV10-3,CASSGAADSYNEQFF,TGTGCCTCCTCGGGGGCGGCGGACTCCTACAATGAGCAGTTCTTC
18,TRBD2,TRBJ2-3,NA,TRBV2,CASSETLAGGKSTDTQYF,TGTGCCAGCAGTGAAACTCTAGCGGGGGGGAAAAGCACAGATACGCAGTATTTT
13,NA,TRBJ1-1,NA,TRBV19,CASSNQGNTEAFF,TGTGCCAGTAGTAATCAGGGTAACACTGAAGCTTTCTTT
13,NA,TRBJ2-2,NA,TRBV27,CASSFLVTGELFF,TGTGCCAGCAGTTTTCTAGTAACCGGGGAGCTGTTTTTT
14,NA,TRBJ2-2,NA,TRBV6-4,CASRWTENTGELFF,TGTGCCAGCCGATGGACCGAGAACACCGGGGAGCTGTTTTTT
15,NA,TRBJ2-3,NA,TRBV4-1,CASSQVYRSTDTQYF,TGCGCCAGCAGCCAAGTATACAGGAGCACAGATACGCAGTATTTT
15,TRBD2,TRBJ2-1,NA,TRBV5-6,CASSLSSGRYNEQFF,TGTGCCAGCAGCTTAAGCAGCGGGAGATACAATGAGCAGTTCTTC
14,NA,TRBJ2-7,NA,TRBV9,CASSVEGTDYEQYF,TGTGCCAGCAGCGTAGAAGGGACCGACTACGAGCAGTACTTC
15,NA,TRBJ2-7,NA,TRBV27,CASSVTGGGTYEQYF,TGTGCCAGCAGTGTTACAGGGGGGGGAACCTACGAGCAGTACTTC
13,NA,TRBJ2-1,NA,TRBV10-1,CASSESRSSEQFF,TGCGCCAGCAGTGAGTCGAGAAGTAGTGAGCAGTTCTTC
15,TRBD1,TRBJ2-3,NA,TRBV7-9,CASSRPDRGTDTQYF,TGTGCCAGCAGCAGGCCGGACAGGGGCACAGATACGCAGTATTTT
14,NA,TRBJ2-7,NA,TRBV6-6,CASSYVDSRDEQYF,TGTGCCAGCAGTTACGTCGACAGCAGAGACGAGCAGTACTTC
15,NA,TRBJ2-7,NA,TRBV9,CASSVGRESSYEQYF,TGTGCCAGCAGCGTAGGACGGGAAAGCTCCTACGAGCAGTACTTC
16,TRBD1,TRBJ2-3,NA,TRBV6-1,CASSEWGQGAADTQYF,TGTGCCAGCAGTGAATGGGGACAGGGGGCGGCAGATACGCAGTATTTT
13,NA,TRBJ2-4,once,TRBV13,CASSQERENIQYF,TGTGCCAGCAGCCAAGAGAGGGAAAACATTCAGTACTTC
16,NA,TRBJ2-7,NA,TRBV4-1,CASSQGRPGEPFEQYF,TGCGCCAGCAGCCAAGGTAGGCCAGGTGAGCCCTTCGAGCAGTACTTC
15,NA,TRBJ1-1,NA,TRBV9,CASSVAETGRTEAFF,TGTGCCAGCAGCGTAGCTGAGACTGGACGAACTGAAGCTTTCTTT
15,TRBD1,TRBJ1-1,once,TRBV6-5,CASSSDREASTEAFF,TGTGCCAGCAGTTCAGACAGGGAAGCGAGCACTGAAGCTTTCTTT
14,NA,TRBJ2-7,NA,TRBV14,CASSQMYDLREQYF,TGTGCCAGCAGCCAAATGTATGATCTGAGGGAGCAGTACTTC
13,NA,TRBJ2-7,once,TRBV5-1,CASSFDGSYEQYF,TGCGCCAGCAGCTTCGACGGTTCCTACGAGCAGTACTTC
12,NA,TRBJ2-7,NA,TRBV29-1,CSVERGNYEQYF,TGCAGCGTTGAACGGGGGAACTACGAGCAGTACTTC
17,NA,TRBJ2-3,NA,TRBV4-1,CASSQEGAESLLDTQYF,TGCGCCAGCAGCCAAGAGGGAGCGGAGTCCCTTCTGGATACGCAGTATTTT
16,TRBD1,TRBJ2-2,NA,TRBV6-1,CASSEDSRGGPGELFF,TGTGCCAGCAGTGAGGACTCCCGAGGGGGCCCCGGGGAGCTGTTTTTT
12,NA,TRBJ2-3,NA,TRBV7-2,CASSSGTDTQYF,TGTGCCAGCAGCTCGGGTACAGATACGCAGTATTTT
13,NA,TRBJ2-7,few,TRBV6-5,CASSYRDSYEQYF,TGTGCCAGCAGTTACAGGGACTCCTACGAGCAGTACTTC
13,TRBD2,TRBJ2-7,NA,TRBV29-1,CSVETSGGGEQYF,TGCAGCGTTGAGACTAGCGGGGGCGGCGAGCAGTACTTC
19,TRBD2,TRBJ2-2,NA,TRBV7-7,CASSAGTSGAQSNTGELFF,TGTGCTAGCAGCGCAGGAACTAGCGGGGCGCAATCGAACACCGGGGAGCTGTTTTTT
12,NA,TRBJ1-1,NA,TRBV6-1,CASSQTRGAAFF,TGTGCCAGCAGTCAAACCCGAGGGGCGGCTTTCTTT
13,NA,TRBJ2-3,NA,TRBV6-5,CASSYSIVDTQYF,TGTGCCAGCAGTTACTCGATCGTAGATACGCAGTATTTT
13,TRBD2,TRBJ2-3,NA,TRBV27,CATLSGGADTQYF,TGTGCCACCCTTAGCGGGGGGGCCGATACGCAGTATTTT
15,NA,TRBJ1-5,NA,TRBV4-1,CASSQESSGRQPQHF,TGCGCCAGCAGCCAAGAGTCGTCCGGCCGTCAGCCCCAGCATTTT
14,TRBD2,TRBJ2-7,NA,TRBV10-3,CAISVAGTTYEQYF,TGTGCCATCAGCGTAGCGGGAACTACCTACGAGCAGTACTTC